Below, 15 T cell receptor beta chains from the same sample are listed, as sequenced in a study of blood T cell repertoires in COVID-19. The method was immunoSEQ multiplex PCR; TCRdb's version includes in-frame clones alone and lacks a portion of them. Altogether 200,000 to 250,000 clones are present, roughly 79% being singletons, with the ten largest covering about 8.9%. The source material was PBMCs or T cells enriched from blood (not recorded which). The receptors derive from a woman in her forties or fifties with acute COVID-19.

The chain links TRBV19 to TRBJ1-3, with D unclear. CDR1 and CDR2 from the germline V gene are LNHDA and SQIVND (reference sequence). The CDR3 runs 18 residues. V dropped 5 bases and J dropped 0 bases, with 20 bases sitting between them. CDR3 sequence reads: CASSRSRTTRLSGNTIYF. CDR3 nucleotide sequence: TGTGCCAGTAGTCGCTCCCGAACGACAAGGCTCTCTGGAAACACCATATATTTT.

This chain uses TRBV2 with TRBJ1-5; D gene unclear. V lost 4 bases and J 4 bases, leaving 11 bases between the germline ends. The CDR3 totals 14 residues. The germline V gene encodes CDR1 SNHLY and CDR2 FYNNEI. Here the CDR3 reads CASSALSGNQPQHF. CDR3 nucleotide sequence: TGTGCCAGCAGTGCACTTTCGGGGAATCAGCCCCAGCATTTT. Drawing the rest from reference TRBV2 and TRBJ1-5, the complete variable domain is EPEVTQTPSHQVTQMGQEVILRCVPISNHLYFYWYRQILGQKVEFLVSFYNNEISEKSEIFDDQFSVERPDGSNFTLKIRSTKLEDSAMYFCASSALSGNQPQHFGDGTRLSIL.

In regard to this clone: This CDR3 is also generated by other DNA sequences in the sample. CDR3 bases: TGTGCCAGCAGTTACAGGGGTTGGAACACTGAAGCTTTCTTT. It is translated as CASSYRGWNTEAFF. This rearrangement joins TRBV6-2 or TRBV6-3 to TRBJ1-1, with D perhaps matching TRBD1 (5 bases). The CDR3 runs to 14 residues. Germline CDR1 reads MNHEY; CDR2 reads SVGEGT. V lost 2 bases to trimming and J lost 1 base, with 8 bases between them.

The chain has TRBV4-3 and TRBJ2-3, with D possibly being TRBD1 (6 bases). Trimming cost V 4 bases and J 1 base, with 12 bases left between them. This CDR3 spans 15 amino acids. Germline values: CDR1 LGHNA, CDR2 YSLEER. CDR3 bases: TGCGCCAGCAGCCCGACAGGCTTTGGCACAGATACGCAGTATTTT. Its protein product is CASSPTGFGTDTQYF.

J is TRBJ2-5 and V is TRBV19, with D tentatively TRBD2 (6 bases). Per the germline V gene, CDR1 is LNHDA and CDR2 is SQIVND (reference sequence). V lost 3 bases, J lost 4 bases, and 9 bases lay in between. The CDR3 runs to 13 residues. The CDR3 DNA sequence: TGTGCCAGTAGTATTCCCGGGGGAGAGACCCAGTACTTC. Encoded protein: CASSIPGGETQYF.

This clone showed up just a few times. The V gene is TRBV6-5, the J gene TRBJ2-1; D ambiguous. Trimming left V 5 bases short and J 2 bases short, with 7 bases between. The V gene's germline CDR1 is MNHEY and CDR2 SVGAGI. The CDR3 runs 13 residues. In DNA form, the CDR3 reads TGTGCCAGCAGTCCGTTCCCCTACAATGAGCAGTTCTTC. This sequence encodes CASSPFPYNEQFF.

CDR3: CASSLDRPSGVKDTQYF. CDR3 sequence (DNA): TGTGCCAGCAGCTTAGATAGGCCTAGCGGGGTTAAAGATACGCAGTATTTT. The rearrangement joins TRBV11-3 to TRBJ2-3, with TRBD2 matching 9 bases. There are 17 residues in the CDR3. Germline-derived CDR1 and CDR2 are SGHNT and YENEEA. V shed 0 bases and J 5 bases; nucleotides not matched to a gene: 9.

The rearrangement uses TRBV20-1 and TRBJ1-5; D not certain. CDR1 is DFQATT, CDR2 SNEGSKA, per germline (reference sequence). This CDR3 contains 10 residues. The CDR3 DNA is TGCAAAACAGGCAATCAGCCCCAGCATTTT. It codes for CKTGNQPQHF.

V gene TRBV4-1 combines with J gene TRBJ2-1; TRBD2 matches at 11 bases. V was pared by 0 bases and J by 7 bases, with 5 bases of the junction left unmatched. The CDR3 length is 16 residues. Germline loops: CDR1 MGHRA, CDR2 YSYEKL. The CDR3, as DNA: TGCGCCAGCAGCCAAGACCCTAGCGGGGGGCCTAATGAGCAGTTCTTC. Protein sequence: CASSQDPSGGPNEQFF.

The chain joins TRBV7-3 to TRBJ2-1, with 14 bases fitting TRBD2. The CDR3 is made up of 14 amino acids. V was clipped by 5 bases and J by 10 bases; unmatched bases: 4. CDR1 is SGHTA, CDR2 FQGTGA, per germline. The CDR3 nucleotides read TGTGCCAGCAGCACGGGACTAGCGGGAGACGAGCAGTTCTTC. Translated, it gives CASSTGLAGDEQFF.

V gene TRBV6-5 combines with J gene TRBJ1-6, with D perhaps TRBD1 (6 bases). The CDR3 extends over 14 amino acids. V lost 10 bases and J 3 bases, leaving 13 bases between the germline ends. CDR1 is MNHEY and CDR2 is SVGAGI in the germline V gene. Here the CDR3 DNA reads TGTGCCACCACGGACAGACTCTATAATTCACCCCTCCACTTT. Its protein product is CATTDRLYNSPLHF.

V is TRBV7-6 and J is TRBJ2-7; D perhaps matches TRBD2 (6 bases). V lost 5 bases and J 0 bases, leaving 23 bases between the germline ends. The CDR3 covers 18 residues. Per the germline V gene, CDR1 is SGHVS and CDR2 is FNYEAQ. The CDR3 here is CASSPGGTWGRSSYEQYF. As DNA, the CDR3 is TGTGCCAGCAGCCCCGGAGGGACCTGGGGCCGAAGCTCCTACGAGCAGTACTTC.

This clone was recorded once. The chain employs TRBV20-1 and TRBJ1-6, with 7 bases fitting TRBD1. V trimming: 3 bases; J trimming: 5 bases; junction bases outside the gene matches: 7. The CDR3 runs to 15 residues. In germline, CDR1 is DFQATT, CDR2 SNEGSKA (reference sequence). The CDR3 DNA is TGCAGTGCTAGTCCAGGGGGTGTGAATAATTCACCCCTCCACTTT. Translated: CSASPGGVNNSPLHF.

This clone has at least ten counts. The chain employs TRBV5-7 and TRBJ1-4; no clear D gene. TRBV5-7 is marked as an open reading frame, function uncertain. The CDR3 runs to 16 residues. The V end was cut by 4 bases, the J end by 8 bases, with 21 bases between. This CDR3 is CASSPRTGPRGEKLFF. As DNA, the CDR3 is TGTGCCAGCAGCCCACGGACCGGGCCGAGAGGGGAAAAACTGTTTTTT.

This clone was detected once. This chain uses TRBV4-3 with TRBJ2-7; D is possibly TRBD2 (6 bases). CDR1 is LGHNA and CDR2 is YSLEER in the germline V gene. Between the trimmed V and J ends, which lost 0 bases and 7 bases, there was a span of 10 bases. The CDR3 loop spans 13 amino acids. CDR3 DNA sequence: TGCGCCAGCAGCCAAGAACTAGCCTGGGAGCAGTACTTC. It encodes CASSQELAWEQYF.